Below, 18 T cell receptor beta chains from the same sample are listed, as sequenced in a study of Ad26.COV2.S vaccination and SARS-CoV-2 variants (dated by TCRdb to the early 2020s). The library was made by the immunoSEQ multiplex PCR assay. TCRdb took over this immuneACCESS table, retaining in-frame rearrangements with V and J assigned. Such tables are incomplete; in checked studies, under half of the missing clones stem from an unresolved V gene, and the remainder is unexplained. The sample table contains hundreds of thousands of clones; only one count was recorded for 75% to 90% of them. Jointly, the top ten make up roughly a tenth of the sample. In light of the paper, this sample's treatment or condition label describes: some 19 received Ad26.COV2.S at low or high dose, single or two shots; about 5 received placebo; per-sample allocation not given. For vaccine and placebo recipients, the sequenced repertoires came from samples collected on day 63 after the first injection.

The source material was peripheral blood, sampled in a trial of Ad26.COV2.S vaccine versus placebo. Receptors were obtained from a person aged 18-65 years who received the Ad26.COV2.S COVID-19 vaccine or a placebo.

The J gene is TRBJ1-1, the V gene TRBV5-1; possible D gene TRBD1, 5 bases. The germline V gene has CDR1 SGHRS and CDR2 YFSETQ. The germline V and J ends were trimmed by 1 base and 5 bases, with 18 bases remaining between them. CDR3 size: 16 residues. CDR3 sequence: CASSLRGGVTETEAFF. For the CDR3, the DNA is TGCGCCAGCAGCTTGCGGGGCGGGGTGACCGAGACTGAAGCTTTCTTT.

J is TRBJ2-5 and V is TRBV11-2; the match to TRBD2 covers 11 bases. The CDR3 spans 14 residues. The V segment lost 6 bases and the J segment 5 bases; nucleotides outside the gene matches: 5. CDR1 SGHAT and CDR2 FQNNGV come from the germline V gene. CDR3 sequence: CASRRVAGGETQYF. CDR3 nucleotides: TGTGCCAGCAGGCGGGTAGCGGGAGGGGAGACCCAGTACTTC.

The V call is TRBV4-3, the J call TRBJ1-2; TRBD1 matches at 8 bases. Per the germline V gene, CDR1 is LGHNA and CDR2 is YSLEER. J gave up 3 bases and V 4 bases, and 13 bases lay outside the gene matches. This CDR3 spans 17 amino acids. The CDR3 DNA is TGCGCCAGCAGCCGCACGGCCAACAGGGACAGGTACTATGGCTACACCTTC. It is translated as CASSRTANRDRYYGYTF.

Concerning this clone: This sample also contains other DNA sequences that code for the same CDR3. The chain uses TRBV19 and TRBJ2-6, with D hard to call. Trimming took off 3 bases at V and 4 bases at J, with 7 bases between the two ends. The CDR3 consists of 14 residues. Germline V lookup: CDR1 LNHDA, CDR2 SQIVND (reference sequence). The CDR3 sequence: CASSIGSGANVLTF. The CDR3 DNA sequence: TGTGCCAGTAGTATTGGTTCCGGGGCCAACGTCCTGACTTTC.

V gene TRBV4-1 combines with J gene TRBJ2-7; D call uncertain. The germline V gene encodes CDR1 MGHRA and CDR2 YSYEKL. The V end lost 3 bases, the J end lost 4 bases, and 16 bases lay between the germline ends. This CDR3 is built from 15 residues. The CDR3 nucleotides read TGCGCCAGCAGCCAGATGCCAGGCAAACCTTACGAGCAGTACTTC. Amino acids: CASSQMPGKPYEQYF.

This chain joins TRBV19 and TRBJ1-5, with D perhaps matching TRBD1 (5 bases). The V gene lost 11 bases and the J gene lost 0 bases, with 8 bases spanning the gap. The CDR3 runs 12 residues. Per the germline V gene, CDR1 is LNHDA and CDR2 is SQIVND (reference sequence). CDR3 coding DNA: TGTGCCGGGGGATATAGCAATCAGCCCCAGCATTTT. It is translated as CAGGYSNQPQHF.

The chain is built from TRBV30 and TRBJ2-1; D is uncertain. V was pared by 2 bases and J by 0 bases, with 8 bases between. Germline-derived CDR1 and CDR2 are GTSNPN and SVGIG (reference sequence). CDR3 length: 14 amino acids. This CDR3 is CAWSPPNSYNEQFF. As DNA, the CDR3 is TGTGCCTGGAGTCCCCCAAACTCCTACAATGAGCAGTTCTTC.

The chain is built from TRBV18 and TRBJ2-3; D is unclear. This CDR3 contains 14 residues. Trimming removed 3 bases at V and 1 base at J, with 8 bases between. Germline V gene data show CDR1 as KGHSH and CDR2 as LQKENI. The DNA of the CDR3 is TGTGCCAGCTCACCTCAATCCGGCACAGATACGCAGTATTTT. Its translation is CASSPQSGTDTQYF.

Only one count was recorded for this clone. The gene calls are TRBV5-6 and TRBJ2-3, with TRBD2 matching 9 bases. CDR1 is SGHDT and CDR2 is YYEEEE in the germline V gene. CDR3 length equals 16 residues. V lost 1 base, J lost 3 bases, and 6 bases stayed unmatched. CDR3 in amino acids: CASSLSASGRTDTQYF. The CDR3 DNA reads TGTGCCAGCAGCTTGTCTGCAAGCGGGAGGACAGATACGCAGTATTTT.

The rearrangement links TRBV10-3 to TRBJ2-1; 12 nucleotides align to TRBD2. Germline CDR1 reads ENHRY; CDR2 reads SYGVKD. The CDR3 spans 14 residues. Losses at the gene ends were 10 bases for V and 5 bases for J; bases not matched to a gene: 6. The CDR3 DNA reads TGTGCCACCCTAGCGGGAGGGCTTAACAATGAGCAGTTCTTC. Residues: CATLAGGLNNEQFF.

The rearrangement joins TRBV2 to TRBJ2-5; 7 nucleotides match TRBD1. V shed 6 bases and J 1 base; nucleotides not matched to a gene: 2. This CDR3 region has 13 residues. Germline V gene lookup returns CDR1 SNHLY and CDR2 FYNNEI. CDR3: CASRQGVQETQYF. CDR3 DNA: TGTGCCAGCAGGCAGGGGGTCCAAGAGACCCAGTACTTC.

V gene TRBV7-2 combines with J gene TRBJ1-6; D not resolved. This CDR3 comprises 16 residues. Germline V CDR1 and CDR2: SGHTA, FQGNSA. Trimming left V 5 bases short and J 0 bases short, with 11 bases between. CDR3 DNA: TGTGCCAGCAGCCCCCGACATATCTCCTATAATTCACCCCTCCACTTT. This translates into CASSPRHISYNSPLHF.

CDR3 nucleotide sequence: TGTGCCAGCACTTCGGGACAGGGGTCCACTGAAGCTTTCTTT. It yields the protein CASTSGQGSTEAFF. The rearrangement uses TRBV9 and TRBJ1-1; TRBD1 matches at 10 bases. The CDR3 is made up of 14 amino acids. The V gene end was trimmed by 6 bases and the J gene end by 4 bases; junction bases not matched to a gene: 6. The germline V gene encodes CDR1 SGDLS and CDR2 YYNGEE.

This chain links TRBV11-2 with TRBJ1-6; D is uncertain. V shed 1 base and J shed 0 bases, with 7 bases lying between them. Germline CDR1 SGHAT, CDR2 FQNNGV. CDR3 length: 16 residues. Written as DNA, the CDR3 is TGTGCCAGCAGCTTAGTGGTCAGCTCCTATAATTCACCCCTCCACTTT. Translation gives CASSLVVSSYNSPLHF.

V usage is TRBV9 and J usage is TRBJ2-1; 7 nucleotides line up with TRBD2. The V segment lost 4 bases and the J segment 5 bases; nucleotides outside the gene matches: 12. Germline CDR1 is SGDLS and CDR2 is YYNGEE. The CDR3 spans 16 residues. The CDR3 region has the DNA TGTGCCAGCAGCAGTTCCACAGGCGGGGGAGACAATGAGCAGTTCTTC. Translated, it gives CASSSSTGGGDNEQFF.

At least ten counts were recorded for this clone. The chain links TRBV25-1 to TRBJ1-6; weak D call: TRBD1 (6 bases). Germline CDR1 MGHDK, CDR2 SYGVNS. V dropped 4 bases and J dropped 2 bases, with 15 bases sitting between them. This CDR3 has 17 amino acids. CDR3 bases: TGTGCCAGCAGTGCTGATTCCGGGACAACCTATAATTCACCCCTCCACTTT. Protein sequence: CASSADSGTTYNSPLHF.

CDR3 protein: CASSYRGLFYEQYF. The CDR3 region has the DNA TGTGCCAGCTCGTACAGGGGCCTTTTCTACGAGCAGTACTTC. The rearrangement joins TRBV18 to TRBJ2-7; 7 nucleotides line up with TRBD1. This CDR3 contains 14 residues. V lost 6 bases and J lost 3; bases outside the gene matches: 8. The germline gives CDR1 KGHSH, CDR2 LQKENI.

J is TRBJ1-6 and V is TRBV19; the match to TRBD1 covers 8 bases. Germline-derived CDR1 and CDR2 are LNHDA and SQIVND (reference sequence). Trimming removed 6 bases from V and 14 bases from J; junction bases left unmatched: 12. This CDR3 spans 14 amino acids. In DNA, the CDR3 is TGTGCCAGTAGCCGTGGACAGGGAAACAGGGCCCTCCACTTT. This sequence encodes CASSRGQGNRALHF.